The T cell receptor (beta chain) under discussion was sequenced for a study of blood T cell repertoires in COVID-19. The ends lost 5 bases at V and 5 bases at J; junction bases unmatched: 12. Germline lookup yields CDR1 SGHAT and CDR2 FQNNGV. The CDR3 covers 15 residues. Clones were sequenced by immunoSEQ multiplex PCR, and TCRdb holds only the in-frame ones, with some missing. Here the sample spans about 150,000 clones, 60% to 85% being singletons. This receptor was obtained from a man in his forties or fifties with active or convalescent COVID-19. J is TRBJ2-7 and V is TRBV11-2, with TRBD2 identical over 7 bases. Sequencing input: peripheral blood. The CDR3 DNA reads TGTGCCAGCAGCCAGAGCGGGGTCCCAGCCCACGAGCAGTACTTC. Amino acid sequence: CASSQSGVPAHEQYF.